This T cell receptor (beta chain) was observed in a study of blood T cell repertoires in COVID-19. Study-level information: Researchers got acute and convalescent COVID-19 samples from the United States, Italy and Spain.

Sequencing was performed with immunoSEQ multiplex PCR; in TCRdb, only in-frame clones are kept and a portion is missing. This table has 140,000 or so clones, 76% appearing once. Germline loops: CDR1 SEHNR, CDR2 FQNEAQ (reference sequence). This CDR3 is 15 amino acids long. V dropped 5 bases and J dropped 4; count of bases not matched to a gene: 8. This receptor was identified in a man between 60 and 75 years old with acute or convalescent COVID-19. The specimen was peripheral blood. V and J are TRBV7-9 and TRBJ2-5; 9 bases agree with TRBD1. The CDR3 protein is CASSPRTGAPETQYF. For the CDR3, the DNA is TGTGCCAGCAGCCCTCGGACAGGGGCCCCAGAGACCCAGTACTTC.